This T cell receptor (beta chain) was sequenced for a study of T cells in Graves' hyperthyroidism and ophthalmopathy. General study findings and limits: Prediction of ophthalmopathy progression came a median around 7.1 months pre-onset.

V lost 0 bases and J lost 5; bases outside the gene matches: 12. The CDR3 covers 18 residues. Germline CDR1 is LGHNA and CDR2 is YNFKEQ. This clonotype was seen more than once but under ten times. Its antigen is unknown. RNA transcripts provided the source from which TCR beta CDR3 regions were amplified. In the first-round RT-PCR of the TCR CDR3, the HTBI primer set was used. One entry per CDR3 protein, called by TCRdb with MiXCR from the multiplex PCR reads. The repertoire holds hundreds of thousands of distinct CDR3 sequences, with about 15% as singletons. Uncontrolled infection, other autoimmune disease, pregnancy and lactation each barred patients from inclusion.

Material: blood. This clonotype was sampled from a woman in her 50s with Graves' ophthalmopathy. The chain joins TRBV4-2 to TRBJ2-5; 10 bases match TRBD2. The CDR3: CASSQDVRLAGVPETQYF. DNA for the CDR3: TGTGCCAGCAGCCAAGATGTTCGCCTAGCGGGAGTTCCTGAGACCCAGTACTTC.